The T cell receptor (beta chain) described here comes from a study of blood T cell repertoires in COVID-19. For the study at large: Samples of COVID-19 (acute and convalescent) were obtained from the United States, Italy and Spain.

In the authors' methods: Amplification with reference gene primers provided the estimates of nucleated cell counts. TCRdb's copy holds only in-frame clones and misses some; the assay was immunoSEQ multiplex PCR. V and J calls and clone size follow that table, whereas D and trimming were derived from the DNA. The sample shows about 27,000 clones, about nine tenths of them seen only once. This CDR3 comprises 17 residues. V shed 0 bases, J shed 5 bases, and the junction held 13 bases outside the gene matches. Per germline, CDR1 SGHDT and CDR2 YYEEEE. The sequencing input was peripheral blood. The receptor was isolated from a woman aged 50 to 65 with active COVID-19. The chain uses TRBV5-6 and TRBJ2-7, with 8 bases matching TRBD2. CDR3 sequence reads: CASSLVGSGGLLHEQYF. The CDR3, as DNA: TGTGCCAGCAGCTTGGTTGGGTCGGGAGGGCTTCTGCACGAGCAGTACTTC.